This T cell receptor (beta chain) derives from a study of cytomegalovirus exposure and HLA in healthy donors. Notes on the study in general: Among the CMV-associated chains, three were confirmed in vitro as specific for CMV antigens.

The CDR3 loop spans 15 amino acids. Per the germline V gene, CDR1 is SGHDN and CDR2 is FVKESK. Trimming cost V 2 bases and J 8 bases, with 18 bases left between them. A remark on this clone: What it binds is unknown.

The study ran its PCR with 60 Vbeta and 13 Jbeta primers. The table came from immunoSEQ multiplex PCR; TCRdb's copy has only in-frame clones and leaves some out. The sample has 100,000 to 150,000 clones; around 80% are singletons. Specimen: PBMCs. The TCR was taken from a woman younger than 35 in good health and CMV-seropositive. This sequence joins TRBV14 and TRBJ1-2; weak D call: TRBD1 (6 bases). CDR3 sequence (DNA): TGTGCCAGCAGCCAACGGGGGGGCCCGAGAGGAGGCTACACCTTC. Its protein product is CASSQRGGPRGGYTF.